A selection of T cell receptor beta chains follows, all from one sample in a study of cytomegalovirus exposure and HLA in healthy donors. The repertoire was sequenced with immunoSEQ multiplex PCR; TCRdb's copy has only in-frame clones and lacks some. Altogether 95,000 to 120,000 clones are present, about 68% being singletons, with the ten largest covering 3.5% to 5%. Sequenced input: PBMCs. These receptor sequences come from a woman between 40 and 50 years old in good health and CMV-seropositive. CDR3s include the opening cysteine and the closing phenylalanine or tryptophan. D genes are given only for firm matches. Clone size is stated in some rows and not others, as once, few, many or a class when expanded.

>TRBJ1-2|NA|16|NA|TRBV5-6
CASSLAGGLHTYGYTF
TGTGCCAGCAGCTTGGCCGGGGGACTTCACACATATGGCTACACCTTC
>TRBJ2-1|TRBD1|15|few|TRBV7-3
CASRPGQGHYNEQFF
TGTGCCAGCAGACCGGGACAGGGCCACTACAATGAGCAGTTCTTC
>TRBJ2-2|TRBD1|15|once|TRBV9
CASSVGTGWTGELFF
TGTGCCAGCAGCGTGGGGACAGGGTGGACCGGGGAGCTGTTTTTT
>TRBJ2-7|NA|13|NA|TRBV19
CASGSGLSYEQYF
TGTGCCAGCGGGTCGGGATTAAGCTACGAGCAGTACTTC
>TRBJ2-5|TRBD2|14|few|TRBV5-1
CASSLVVAGETQYF
TGCGCCAGCAGCTTGGTGGTAGCGGGGGAGACCCAGTACTTC
>TRBJ2-5|TRBD1|16|few|TRBV6-1
CASSEGQGIQQETQYF
TGTGCCAGCAGTGAAGGACAGGGGATACAACAAGAGACCCAGTACTTC
>TRBJ1-1|TRBD1|15|NA|TRBV19
CASSTRQGSYTEAFF
TGTGCCAGTAGTACCAGACAGGGATCCTACACTGAAGCTTTCTTT
>TRBJ1-4|TRBD1|13|NA|TRBV18
CASSVQGAEKLFF
TGTGCCAGCTCAGTTCAGGGGGCTGAAAAACTGTTTTTT
>TRBJ2-7|TRBD2|15|NA|TRBV7-7
CASSLAGGGSYEQYF
TGTGCTAGCAGCTTAGCGGGAGGAGGGTCCTACGAGCAGTACTTC
>TRBJ2-7|NA|15|NA|TRBV9
CASSPPSGVPYEQYF
TGTGCCAGCAGCCCACCCAGCGGAGTGCCCTACGAGCAGTACTTC
>TRBJ1-1|TRBD1|14|NA|TRBV5-1
CASSLARGDTEAFF
TGCGCCAGCAGCTTGGCCAGGGGGGACACTGAAGCTTTCTTT
>TRBJ2-7|TRBD1|14|once|TRBV28
CASSGTGLTYEQYF
TGTGCCAGCAGCGGGACAGGGTTAACCTACGAGCAGTACTTC
>TRBJ1-4|TRBD1|16|NA|TRBV6-6
CASRMPQGGTNEKLFF
TGTGCCAGCAGGATGCCACAGGGGGGGACTAATGAAAAACTGTTTTTT
>TRBJ1-1|NA|13|NA|TRBV7-3
CASSLQKNTEAFF
TGTGCCAGCAGCTTACAAAAAAACACTGAAGCTTTCTTT
>TRBJ1-2|TRBD1|17|NA|TRBV15
CATSRDEETGDVYGYTF
TGTGCCACCAGCAGAGATGAGGAGACAGGGGACGTCTATGGCTACACCTTC
>TRBJ1-2|TRBD1|13|few|TRBV2
CASTTQGDYGYTF
TGTGCCAGCACCACACAGGGGGACTATGGCTACACCTTC
>TRBJ2-1|NA|15|once|TRBV29-1
CSVEGAYSSYNEQFF
TGCAGCGTTGAGGGAGCCTACAGCTCCTACAATGAGCAGTTCTTC
>TRBJ1-3|TRBD1|17|NA|TRBV18
CASSPKGTGTAGNTIYF
TGTGCCAGCTCACCAAAGGGGACCGGGACAGCTGGAAACACCATATATTTT
>TRBJ1-2|TRBD1|15|NA|TRBV12-5
CASGLRTSQGNGYTF
TGTGCTAGTGGTTTGAGGACCTCACAGGGGAATGGCTACACCTTC
>TRBJ2-3|NA|15|NA|TRBV30
CAWSVGGAITDTQYF
TGTGCCTGGAGTGTAGGGGGGGCCATCACAGATACGCAGTATTTT
>TRBJ1-5|NA|15|few|TRBV2
CASSTNGLENQPQHF
TGTGCCAGCAGTACGAACGGACTGGAGAATCAGCCCCAGCATTTT
>TRBJ2-6|TRBD1|17|few|TRBV5-1
CASSPDRVGSGANVLTF
TGCGCCAGCAGCCCGGACAGGGTCGGTTCTGGGGCCAACGTCCTGACTTTC
>TRBJ1-4|NA|14|NA|TRBV29-1
CSVGARGGDEKLFF
TGCAGCGTTGGAGCCAGGGGAGGGGATGAAAAACTGTTTTTT
>TRBJ2-3|NA|17|NA|TRBV30
CAWSVGGLAWGTDTQYF
TGTGCCTGGAGTGTAGGAGGGCTAGCTTGGGGCACAGATACGCAGTATTTT
>TRBJ2-5|TRBD1|17|NA|TRBV9
CASSERTGGEGQETQYF
TGTGCCAGCAGCGAACGAACAGGGGGCGAGGGCCAAGAGACCCAGTACTTC
>TRBJ1-5|NA|14|NA|TRBV15
CATSRDSSNQPQHF
TGTGCCACCAGCAGGGACAGTAGCAATCAGCCCCAGCATTTT
>TRBJ2-2|NA|12|NA|TRBV29-1
CSVVPGSGELFF
TGCAGCGTGGTCCCAGGGTCCGGGGAGCTGTTTTTT
>TRBJ2-1|NA|15|NA|TRBV4-1
CASSQVQGSLNEQFF
TGCGCCAGCAGCCAAGTACAGGGCAGCCTCAATGAGCAGTTCTTC
>TRBJ2-2|NA|12|NA|TRBV7-9
CSSSLGDKELFF
TGTTCCAGCAGCTTAGGGGACAAGGAGCTGTTTTTT
>TRBJ2-7|NA|15|NA|TRBV12-5
CASGSHRRSSYEQYF
TGTGCTAGTGGTTCTCACAGACGGTCCTCCTACGAGCAGTACTTC
>TRBJ1-5|NA|15|once|TRBV6-1
CASSTLAGGNQPQHF
TGTGCCAGCAGTACTCTCGCCGGTGGCAATCAGCCCCAGCATTTT
>TRBJ2-1|TRBD2|17|NA|TRBV13
CASSLGRVAGVNNEQFF
TGTGCCAGCAGTTTAGGTCGGGTAGCGGGAGTTAACAATGAGCAGTTCTTC
>TRBJ1-2|NA|14|NA|TRBV5-8
CASRVSGSNYGYTF
TGTGCCAGCAGGGTTTCGGGGTCCAACTATGGCTACACCTTC
>TRBJ1-4|NA|14|NA|TRBV25-1
CASRPSGKGEKLFF
TGTGCCAGCAGACCTTCAGGGAAGGGGGAAAAACTGTTTTTT
>TRBJ1-4|NA|17|few|TRBV18
CASSPPWGDGEDEKLFF
TGTGCCAGCTCACCACCGTGGGGGGACGGGGAAGATGAAAAACTGTTTTTT
>TRBJ2-1|NA|13|NA|TRBV28
CASSPPVRDEQFF
TGTGCCAGCAGTCCCCCGGTCAGGGATGAGCAGTTCTTC
>TRBJ1-4|TRBD1|16|NA|TRBV11-2
CASSSSGQFREGKLFF
TGTGCCAGCAGCTCTTCGGGACAGTTCCGGGAGGGAAAACTGTTTTTT
>TRBJ1-2|NA|17|few|TRBV7-2
CASSQDPQQLTAYGYTF
TGCGCCAGCAGCCAAGATCCGCAACAACTGACAGCTTATGGCTACACCTTC
>TRBJ1-4|NA|16|NA|TRBV7-8
CASSFRMGALNEKLFF
TGTGCCAGCAGCTTCCGAATGGGGGCTCTTAATGAAAAACTGTTTTTT
>TRBJ1-4|NA|15|few|TRBV6-1
CASSEAVHLQGILFF
TGTGCCAGCAGTGAAGCCGTCCACTTACAGGGAATACTGTTTTTT
>TRBJ2-2|TRBD1|16|NA|TRBV5-1
CASSPGRQGYTGELFF
TGCGCCAGCAGCCCGGGGAGACAGGGCTACACCGGGGAGCTGTTTTTT
>TRBJ2-1|NA|13|NA|TRBV6-6
CASSTGVYNEQFF
TGTGCCAGCAGTACCGGAGTCTACAATGAGCAGTTCTTC
>TRBJ2-7|NA|13|NA|TRBV5-4
CASSLPVSYEQYF
TGTGCCAGCAGCTTGCCGGTCTCCTACGAGCAGTACTTC
>TRBJ2-7|TRBD1|16|NA|TRBV4-3
CASSQDRGPPPYEQYF
TGCGCCAGCAGCCAAGACAGGGGGCCCCCCCCCTACGAGCAGTACTTC
>TRBJ1-1|TRBD1|16|NA|TRBV18
CASSPQGTGGNTEAFF
TGTGCCAGCTCACCACAAGGGACAGGGGGGAACACTGAAGCTTTCTTT
>TRBJ1-1|NA|15|NA|TRBV19
CASTPRRQGNTEAFF
TGTGCCAGTACTCCGAGACGGCAGGGCAACACTGAAGCTTTCTTT
>TRBJ2-7|TRBD2|21|NA|TRBV5-1
CASSSFLSPGLAGGPVYEQYF
TGCGCCAGCAGCTCTTTTCTCTCCCCGGGACTAGCGGGAGGGCCGGTGTACGAGCAGTACTTC
>TRBJ2-5|NA|13|NA|TRBV7-2
CASSLDRIETQYF
TGTGCCAGCAGCTTGGACAGAATAGAGACCCAGTACTTC
>TRBJ1-1|TRBD1|14|many|TRBV6-1
CASRIKDRALEAFF
TGTGCCAGCAGGATAAAGGACAGGGCTCTTGAAGCTTTCTTT
>TRBJ2-3|NA|15|NA|TRBV6-1
CASSELGGAGDTQYF
TGTGCCAGCAGTGAATTAGGTGGGGCTGGAGATACGCAGTATTTT
>TRBJ2-2|NA|16|NA|TRBV6-6
CASSYEAAGAGGELFF
TGTGCCAGCAGTTACGAGGCGGCGGGGGCGGGCGGGGAGCTGTTTTTT
>TRBJ1-3|TRBD1|14|NA|TRBV5-6
CASSLTGGGNTIYF
TGTGCCAGCAGCTTGACAGGGGGAGGAAACACCATATATTTT
>TRBJ2-3|NA|15|NA|TRBV5-6
CASSAKSGSTDTQYF
TGTGCCAGCAGCGCGAAGAGCGGTAGCACAGATACGCAGTATTTT